A selection of T cell receptor beta chains follows, all from one sample in a study of T cells in localized non-small cell lung cancer. Sequencing used immunoSEQ multiplex PCR; TCRdb keeps in-frame clones, though not all of them. The profile covers around 16,000 clones, with approximately 90% appearing a single time and 27% taken by the ten largest. Material: peripheral blood, obtained before any cancer treatment. The receptors were sampled from a female donor of 60 years or more with stage III squamous cell lung carcinoma. Each CDR3 is given with its conserved first and last residue. A D gene is named only where the DNA matches it firmly. Rows give clone size only sometimes, using once, few, many, or a class for an expanded clone.

D: TRBD2
J: TRBJ2-1
size: -
V: TRBV7-2
CDR3: CASSRGLAGGNEQFF
DNA: TGTGCCAGCAGCCGCGGACTAGCGGGAGGTAATGAGCAGTTCTTC

D: TRBD2
J: TRBJ2-1
size: -
V: TRBV4-2
CDR3: CASSQAVRGGTRQFF
DNA: TGTGCCAGCAGCCAAGCGGTCCGGGGGGGGACGCGGCAGTTCTTC

D: -
J: TRBJ1-2
size: -
V: TRBV5-1
CDR3: CASSFDGDYGYTF
DNA: TGCGCCAGCAGCTTCGACGGGGACTATGGCTACACCTTC

D: -
J: TRBJ1-5
size: -
V: TRBV7-6
CDR3: CASSFLGYQPQHF
DNA: TGTGCCAGCAGCTTTTTAGGTTATCAGCCCCAGCATTTT

D: TRBD2
J: TRBJ2-3
size: once
V: TRBV27
CDR3: CASSLGTSGRTDTQYF
DNA: TGTGCCAGCAGTCTGGGGACTAGCGGGAGAACAGATACGCAGTATTTT

D: -
J: TRBJ2-3
size: -
V: TRBV13
CDR3: CASRKVRDTQYF
DNA: TGTGCCAGCAGGAAAGTCAGGGATACGCAGTATTTT

D: TRBD1
J: TRBJ2-5
size: -
V: TRBV11-3
CDR3: CASSAQGAPGETQYF
DNA: TGTGCCAGCAGCGCCCAGGGGGCCCCGGGGGAGACCCAGTACTTC

D: TRBD1
J: TRBJ2-5
size: -
V: TRBV6-1
CDR3: CAIEPGTGLETQYF
DNA: TGTGCCATCGAGCCGGGGACAGGGCTCGAGACCCAGTACTTC

D: -
J: TRBJ2-7
size: -
V: TRBV9
CDR3: CASSVGEVYEQYF
DNA: TGTGCCAGCAGCGTAGGGGAGGTCTACGAGCAGTACTTC

D: TRBD2
J: TRBJ2-1
size: -
V: TRBV6-1
CDR3: CASSVFLAGGANEQFF
DNA: TGTGCCAGCAGTGTTTTTTTAGCGGGGGGGGCCAATGAGCAGTTCTTC

D: -
J: TRBJ2-5
size: -
V: TRBV6-1
CDR3: CASSLRGSYQETQYF
DNA: TGTGCCAGCTCTTTACGGGGTTCGTACCAAGAGACCCAGTACTTC

D: -
J: TRBJ1-1
size: -
V: TRBV29-1
CDR3: CSVEGVGANTEAFF
DNA: TGCAGCGTTGAAGGAGTCGGCGCGAACACTGAAGCTTTCTTT

D: TRBD1
J: TRBJ1-4
size: once
V: TRBV7-9
CDR3: CASSKFPTGWEKLFF
DNA: TGTGCCAGCAGCAAGTTCCCGACAGGGTGGGAAAAACTGTTTTTT

D: -
J: TRBJ2-5
size: -
V: TRBV5-1
CDR3: CASSLGGIGGETQYF
DNA: TGCGCCAGCAGCTTGGGGGGGATTGGAGGAGAGACCCAGTACTTC

D: TRBD1
J: TRBJ2-6
size: -
V: TRBV7-9
CDR3: CASSFAGGAGANVLTF
DNA: TGTGCCAGCAGCTTTGCAGGGGGAGCTGGGGCCAACGTCCTGACTTTC

D: -
J: TRBJ2-2
size: -
V: TRBV14
CDR3: CASSQALANTGELFF
DNA: TGTGCCAGCAGCCAAGCTCTCGCGAACACCGGGGAGCTGTTTTTT

D: -
J: TRBJ2-6
size: -
V: TRBV19
CDR3: CASSIRVSGANVLTF
DNA: TGTGCCAGTAGTATTCGTGTCTCTGGGGCCAACGTCCTGACTTTC

D: -
J: TRBJ1-1
size: -
V: TRBV9
CDR3: CASSGLDPRGTEAFF
DNA: TGTGCCAGCAGCGGTTTAGACCCGCGAGGTACTGAAGCTTTCTTT

D: -
J: TRBJ2-7
size: -
V: TRBV28
CDR3: CASRGGGSSPYEQYF
DNA: TGTGCCAGCAGAGGGGGCGGGAGCTCCCCCTACGAGCAGTACTTC

D: -
J: TRBJ2-3
size: -
V: TRBV7-2
CDR3: CASSNGRLSTDTQYF
DNA: TGTGCCAGCAGCAATGGGCGCCTTAGCACAGATACGCAGTATTTT

D: -
J: TRBJ2-2
size: -
V: TRBV9
CDR3: CASSPRRASNSGELFF
DNA: TGTGCCAGCAGCCCCCGTCGGGCTAGCAATTCCGGGGAGCTGTTTTTT

D: -
J: TRBJ2-7
size: -
V: TRBV7-7
CDR3: CASSLDTGGERAPYEQYF
DNA: TGTGCTAGCAGCTTAGATACGGGTGGCGAACGAGCCCCCTACGAGCAGTACTTC

D: -
J: TRBJ2-1
size: -
V: TRBV29-1
CDR3: CSVAGGSSYNEQFF
DNA: TGCAGCGTGGCCGGGGGAAGCTCCTACAATGAGCAGTTCTTC

D: -
J: TRBJ2-3
size: -
V: TRBV30
CDR3: CAWSLINRRSTQYF
DNA: TGTGCCTGGTCCTTAATCAATAGGAGGAGTACGCAGTATTTT

D: -
J: TRBJ1-1
size: -
V: TRBV29-1
CDR3: CSVGHPEGQSVNTEAFF
DNA: TGCAGCGTTGGTCATCCGGAAGGGCAATCAGTGAACACTGAAGCTTTCTTT

D: -
J: TRBJ2-4
size: -
V: TRBV7-2
CDR3: CASSLEGRPLRNIQYF
DNA: TGTGCCAGCAGCTTAGAAGGCAGGCCCCTAAGAAACATTCAGTACTTC

D: -
J: TRBJ2-5
size: -
V: TRBV11-3
CDR3: CASSTRDSVETQYF
DNA: TGTGCCAGCAGCACTCGGGACTCAGTAGAGACCCAGTACTTC

D: TRBD1
J: TRBJ1-5
size: -
V: TRBV16
CDR3: CASSLRNRGTGVPHQPQHF
DNA: TGTGCCAGCAGCCTTCGAAATCGCGGGACAGGGGTACCTCATCAGCCCCAGCATTTT

D: TRBD1
J: TRBJ2-7
size: -
V: TRBV28
CDR3: CASSSTGTGSYEQYF
DNA: TGTGCCAGCAGTAGTACCGGGACAGGGAGTTACGAGCAGTACTTC

D: -
J: TRBJ2-7
size: -
V: TRBV5-4
CDR3: CASSPAGGRYEQYF
DNA: TGTGCCAGCAGCCCCGCGGGTGGGCGCTACGAGCAGTACTTC

D: TRBD2
J: TRBJ2-7
size: -
V: TRBV5-6
CDR3: CASSPGTIRSAKQYF
DNA: TGTGCCAGCAGCCCCGGGACTATCCGAAGCGCCAAGCAGTACTTC

D: -
J: TRBJ2-7
size: few
V: TRBV28
CDR3: CASSLSRHYEQYF
DNA: TGTGCCAGCAGTTTATCGAGACACTACGAGCAGTACTTC

D: -
J: TRBJ2-1
size: -
V: TRBV4-1
CDR3: CASSQEGQLHNEQFF
DNA: TGCGCCAGCAGCCAAGAGGGCCAGCTACACAATGAGCAGTTCTTC

D: TRBD2
J: TRBJ2-2
size: once
V: TRBV11-3
CDR3: CASSVASGGNTGELFF
DNA: TGTGCCAGCAGCGTCGCTAGCGGGGGAAACACCGGGGAGCTGTTTTTT

D: -
J: TRBJ2-1
size: -
V: TRBV25-1
CDR3: CASSEYFGTGEQFF
DNA: TGTGCCAGCAGTGAATATTTCGGGACGGGGGAGCAGTTCTTC

D: TRBD2
J: TRBJ2-1
size: few
V: TRBV5-4
CDR3: CASSSGTSGVNEQFF
DNA: TGTGCCAGCAGCTCCGGGACTAGCGGGGTGAATGAGCAGTTCTTC

D: -
J: TRBJ1-5
size: -
V: TRBV2
CDR3: CASKDRGNQPQHF
DNA: TGTGCCAGCAAGGACAGAGGCAATCAGCCCCAGCATTTT

D: -
J: TRBJ2-3
size: -
V: TRBV7-9
CDR3: CASSHTLQLSTDTQYF
DNA: TGTGCCAGCAGCCATACATTACAACTTAGCACAGATACGCAGTATTTT

D: -
J: TRBJ2-5
size: -
V: TRBV7-9
CDR3: CASIPPGQETQYF
DNA: TGTGCCAGCATCCCGCCGGGTCAAGAGACCCAGTACTTC

D: TRBD1
J: TRBJ1-1
size: -
V: TRBV19
CDR3: CASSPGTGDVNTEAFF
DNA: TGTGCCAGTAGTCCCGGGACAGGGGACGTGAACACTGAAGCTTTCTTT

D: TRBD1
J: TRBJ1-1
size: few
V: TRBV5-5
CDR3: CASSYRGQANTEAFF
DNA: TGTGCCAGCAGCTACAGGGGGCAGGCGAACACTGAAGCTTTCTTT

D: TRBD2
J: TRBJ2-1
size: -
V: TRBV28
CDR3: CASSSGLAGAYNEQFF
DNA: TGTGCCAGCAGTTCAGGACTAGCGGGTGCCTACAATGAGCAGTTCTTC